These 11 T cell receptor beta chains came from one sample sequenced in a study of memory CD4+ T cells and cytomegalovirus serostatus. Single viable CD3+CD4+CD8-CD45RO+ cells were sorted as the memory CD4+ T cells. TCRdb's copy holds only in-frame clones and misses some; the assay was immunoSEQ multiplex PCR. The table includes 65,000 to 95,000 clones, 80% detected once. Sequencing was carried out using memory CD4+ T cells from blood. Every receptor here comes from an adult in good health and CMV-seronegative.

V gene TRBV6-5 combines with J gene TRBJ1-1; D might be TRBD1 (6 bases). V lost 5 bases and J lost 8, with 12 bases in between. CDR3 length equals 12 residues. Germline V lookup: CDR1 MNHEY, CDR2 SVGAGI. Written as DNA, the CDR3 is TGTGCCAGCAGTAACAGGGTCCAAGAAGCTTTCTTT. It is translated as CASSNRVQEAFF.

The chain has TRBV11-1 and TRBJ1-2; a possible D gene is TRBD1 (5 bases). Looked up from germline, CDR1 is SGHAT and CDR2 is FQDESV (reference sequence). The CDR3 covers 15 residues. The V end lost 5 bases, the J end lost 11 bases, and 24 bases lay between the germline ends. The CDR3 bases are TGTGCCAGCAGCCCCAGCCGGGGACGGACGACGGGGTACACCTTC. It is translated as CASSPSRGRTTGYTF. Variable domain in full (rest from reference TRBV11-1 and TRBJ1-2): EAEVAQSPRYKITEKSQAVAFWCDPISGHATLYWYRQILGQGPELLVQFQDESVVDDSQLPKDRFSAERLKGVDSTLKIQPAELGDSAMYLCASSPSRGRTTGYTFGSGTRLTVV.

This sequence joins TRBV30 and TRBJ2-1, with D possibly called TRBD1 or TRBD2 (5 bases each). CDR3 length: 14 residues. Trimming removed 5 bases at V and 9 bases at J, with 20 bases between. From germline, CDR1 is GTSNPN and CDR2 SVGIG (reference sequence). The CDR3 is CAWGALRANSEQFF. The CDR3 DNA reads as TGTGCCTGGGGGGCTCTGAGGGCAAATAGTGAGCAGTTCTTC. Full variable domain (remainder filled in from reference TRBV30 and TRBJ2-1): SQTIHQWPATLVQPVGSPLSLECTVEGTSNPNLYWYRQAAGRGLQLLFYSVGIGQISSEVPQNLSASRPQDRQFILSSKKLLLSDSGFYLCAWGALRANSEQFFGPGTRLTVL.

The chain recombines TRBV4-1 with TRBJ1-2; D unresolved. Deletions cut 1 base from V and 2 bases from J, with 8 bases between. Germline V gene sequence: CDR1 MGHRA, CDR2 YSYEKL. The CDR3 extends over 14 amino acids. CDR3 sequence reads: CASSQADMNYGYTF. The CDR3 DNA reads TGCGCCAGCAGCCAAGCAGATATGAACTATGGCTACACCTTC.

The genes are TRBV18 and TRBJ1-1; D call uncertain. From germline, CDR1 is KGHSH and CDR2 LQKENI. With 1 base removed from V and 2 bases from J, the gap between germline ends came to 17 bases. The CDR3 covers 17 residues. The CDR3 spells CASSPLPIADGNTEAFF. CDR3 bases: TGTGCCAGCTCACCACTCCCCATCGCCGACGGAAACACTGAAGCTTTCTTT. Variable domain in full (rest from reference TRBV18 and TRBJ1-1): NAGVMQNPRHLVRRRGQEARLRCSPMKGHSHVYWYRQLPEEGLKFMVYLQKENIIDESGMPKERFSAEFPKEGPSILRIQQVVRGDSAAYFCASSPLPIADGNTEAFFGQGTRLTVV.

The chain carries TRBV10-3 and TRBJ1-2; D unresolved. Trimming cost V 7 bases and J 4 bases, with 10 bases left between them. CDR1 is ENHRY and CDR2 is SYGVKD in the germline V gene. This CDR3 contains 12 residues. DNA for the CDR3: TGTGCCATCACCAGAGAGGGCTATGGCTACACCTTC. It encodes CAITREGYGYTF.

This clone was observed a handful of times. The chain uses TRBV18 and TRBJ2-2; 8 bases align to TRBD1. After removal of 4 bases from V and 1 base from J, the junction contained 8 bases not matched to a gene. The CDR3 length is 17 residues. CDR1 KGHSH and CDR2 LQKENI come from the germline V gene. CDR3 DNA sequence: TGTGCCAGCTCACTCCTAACGGGACAGGTGAACACCGGGGAGCTGTTTTTT. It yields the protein CASSLLTGQVNTGELFF.

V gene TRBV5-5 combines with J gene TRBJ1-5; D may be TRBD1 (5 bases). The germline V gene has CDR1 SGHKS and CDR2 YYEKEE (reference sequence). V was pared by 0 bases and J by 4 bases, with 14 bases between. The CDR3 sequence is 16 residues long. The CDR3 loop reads CASSLGQIIVNQPQHF. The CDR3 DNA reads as TGTGCCAGCAGCTTGGGACAGATTATAGTGAATCAGCCCCAGCATTTT.

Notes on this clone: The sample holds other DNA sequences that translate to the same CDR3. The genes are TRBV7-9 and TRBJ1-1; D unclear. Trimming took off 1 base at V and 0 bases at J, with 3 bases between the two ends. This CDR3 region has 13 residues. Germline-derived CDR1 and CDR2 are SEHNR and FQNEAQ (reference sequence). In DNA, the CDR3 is TGTGCCAGCAGCTTAGTTCTGAACACTGAAGCTTTCTTT. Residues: CASSLVLNTEAFF. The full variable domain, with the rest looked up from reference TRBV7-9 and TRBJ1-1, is DTGVSQNPRHKITKRGQNVTFRCDPISEHNRLYWYRQTLGQGPEFLTYFQNEAQLEKSRLLSDRFSAERPKGSFSTLEIQRTEQGDSAMYLCASSLVLNTEAFFGQGTRLTVV.

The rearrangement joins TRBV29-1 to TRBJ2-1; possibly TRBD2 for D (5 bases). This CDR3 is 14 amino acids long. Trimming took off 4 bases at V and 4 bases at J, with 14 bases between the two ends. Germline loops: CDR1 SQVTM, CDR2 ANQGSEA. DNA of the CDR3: TGCAGCGTTGTTGAGGGCCCGGGTTACAATGAGCAGTTCTTC. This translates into CSVVEGPGYNEQFF.

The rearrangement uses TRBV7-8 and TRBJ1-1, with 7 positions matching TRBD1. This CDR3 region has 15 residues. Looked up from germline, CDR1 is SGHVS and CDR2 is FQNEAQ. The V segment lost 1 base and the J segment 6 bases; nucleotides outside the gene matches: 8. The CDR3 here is CASSLERQGLPEAFF. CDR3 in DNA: TGTGCCAGCAGCTTAGAACGACAGGGCTTACCTGAAGCTTTCTTT.